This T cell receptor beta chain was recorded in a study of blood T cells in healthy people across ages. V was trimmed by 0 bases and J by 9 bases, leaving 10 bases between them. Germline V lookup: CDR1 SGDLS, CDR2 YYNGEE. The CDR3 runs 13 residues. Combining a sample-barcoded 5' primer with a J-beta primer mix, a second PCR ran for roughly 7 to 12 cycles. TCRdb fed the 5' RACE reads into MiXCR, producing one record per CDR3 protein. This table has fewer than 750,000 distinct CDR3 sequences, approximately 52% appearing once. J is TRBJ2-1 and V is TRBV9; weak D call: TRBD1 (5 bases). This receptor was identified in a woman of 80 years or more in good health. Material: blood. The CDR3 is CASSVAQGSEQFF. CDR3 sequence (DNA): TGTGCCAGCAGCGTAGCCCAGGGTAGTGAGCAGTTCTTC.